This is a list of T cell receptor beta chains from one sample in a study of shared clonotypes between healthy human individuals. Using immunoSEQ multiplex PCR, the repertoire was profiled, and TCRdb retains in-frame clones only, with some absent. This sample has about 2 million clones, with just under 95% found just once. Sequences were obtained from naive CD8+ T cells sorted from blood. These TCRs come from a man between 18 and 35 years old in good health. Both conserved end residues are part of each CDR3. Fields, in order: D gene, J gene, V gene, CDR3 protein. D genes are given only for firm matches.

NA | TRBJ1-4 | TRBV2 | CASSEAGFEKLFF
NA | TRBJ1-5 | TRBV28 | CASSWGGAGDQPQHF
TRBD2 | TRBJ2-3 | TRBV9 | CASSVDAGEGTDTQYF
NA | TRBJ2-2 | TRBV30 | CAWRGDTGELFF
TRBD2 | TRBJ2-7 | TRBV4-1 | CASSQAIIGTSDSGEQYF
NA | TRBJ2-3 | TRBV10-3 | CAISGSGGPADTQYF
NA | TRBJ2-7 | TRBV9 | CASSASGNEQYF
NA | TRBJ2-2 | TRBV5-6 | CASSAWVVSRTGELFF
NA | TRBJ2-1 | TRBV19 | CASSIVPYNEQFF
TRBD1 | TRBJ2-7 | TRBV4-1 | CASSQGTGSLLGSYEQYF
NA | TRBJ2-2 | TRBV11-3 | CASSLRNTGELFF
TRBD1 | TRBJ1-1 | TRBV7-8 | CASSLVGTGGNTEAFF
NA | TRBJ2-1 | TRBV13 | CASSWTEYNEQFF
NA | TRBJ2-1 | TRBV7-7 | CASSLAPGTSDEQFF
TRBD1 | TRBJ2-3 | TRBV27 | CASSSRQGGTDTQYF
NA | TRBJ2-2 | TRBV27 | CASSFYLTGELFF
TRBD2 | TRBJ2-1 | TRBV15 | CATSREGTSFYNEQFF
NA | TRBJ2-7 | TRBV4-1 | CASSRTDIGSYEQYF
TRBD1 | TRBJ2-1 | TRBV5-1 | CASSWAGGAGDNEQFF
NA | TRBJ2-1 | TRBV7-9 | CASSLQSGTASSYNEQFF
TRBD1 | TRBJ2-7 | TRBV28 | CASSPTGSSYEQYF
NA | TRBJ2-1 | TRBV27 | CASSPESSYNEQFF
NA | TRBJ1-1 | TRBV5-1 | CASYPDRPNTEAFF
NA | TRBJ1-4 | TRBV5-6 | CASSFLGSGGVEKLFF
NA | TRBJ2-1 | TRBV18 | CASSPPTGESSYNEQFF
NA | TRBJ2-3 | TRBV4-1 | CASSQGRETDTQYF
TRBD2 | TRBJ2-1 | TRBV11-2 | CASSLASGDYNEQFF
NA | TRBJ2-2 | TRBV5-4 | CASSLGDLVTGELFF
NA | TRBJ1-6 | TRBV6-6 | CASRDRATNSPLHF
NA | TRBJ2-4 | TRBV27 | CASSFSSMAKNIQYF
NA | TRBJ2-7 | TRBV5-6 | CASSHEGSSYEQYF
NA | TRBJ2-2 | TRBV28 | CASSLASTGELFF
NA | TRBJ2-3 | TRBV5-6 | CASTEVVTDTQYF
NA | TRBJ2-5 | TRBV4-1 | CASSQGWGVQETQYF
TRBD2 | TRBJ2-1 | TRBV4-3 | CASSQDGSGSGNYEQFF
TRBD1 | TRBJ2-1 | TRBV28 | CASSLQGRYNEQFF
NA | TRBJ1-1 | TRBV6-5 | CASSFPGGPDTEAFF
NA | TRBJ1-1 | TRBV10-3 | CAAGENTEAFF
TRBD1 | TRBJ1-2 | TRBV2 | CASSPATGTLNYGYTF
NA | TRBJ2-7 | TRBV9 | CASSVFGGSYEQYF
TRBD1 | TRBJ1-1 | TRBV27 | CASSPRTGVNTEAFF
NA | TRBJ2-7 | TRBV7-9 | CASSSLVTDSYEQYF
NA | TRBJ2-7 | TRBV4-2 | CASSQSGTESSYEQYF
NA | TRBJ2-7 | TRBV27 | CASSLSAAYEQYF
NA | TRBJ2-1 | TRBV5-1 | CASSFTGVSYNEQFF
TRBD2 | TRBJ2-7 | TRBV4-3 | CASSPGPGGEQYF
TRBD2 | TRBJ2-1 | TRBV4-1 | CASSLNRDRGGLDEQFF
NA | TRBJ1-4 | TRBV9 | CASSVADSNEKLFF
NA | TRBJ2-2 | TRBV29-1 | CSVGANTGELFF
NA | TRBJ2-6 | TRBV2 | CASSGAGANVLTF